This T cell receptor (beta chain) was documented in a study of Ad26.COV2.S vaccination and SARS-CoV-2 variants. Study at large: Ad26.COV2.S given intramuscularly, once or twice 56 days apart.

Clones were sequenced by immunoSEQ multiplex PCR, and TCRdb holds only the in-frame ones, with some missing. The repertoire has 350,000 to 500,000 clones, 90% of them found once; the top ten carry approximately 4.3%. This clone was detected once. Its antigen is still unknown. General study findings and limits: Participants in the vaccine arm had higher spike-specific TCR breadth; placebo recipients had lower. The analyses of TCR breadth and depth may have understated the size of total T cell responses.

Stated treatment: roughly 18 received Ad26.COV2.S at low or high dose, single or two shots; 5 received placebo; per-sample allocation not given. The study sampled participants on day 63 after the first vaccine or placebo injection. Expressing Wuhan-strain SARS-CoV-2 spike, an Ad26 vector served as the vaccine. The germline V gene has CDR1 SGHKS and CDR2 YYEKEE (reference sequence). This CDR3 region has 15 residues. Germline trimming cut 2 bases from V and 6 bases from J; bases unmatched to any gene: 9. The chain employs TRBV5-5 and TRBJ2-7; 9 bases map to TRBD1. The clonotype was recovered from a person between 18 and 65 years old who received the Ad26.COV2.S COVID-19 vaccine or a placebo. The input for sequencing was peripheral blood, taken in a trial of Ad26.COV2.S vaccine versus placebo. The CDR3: CASSFGTGRLGEQYF. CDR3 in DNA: TGTGCCAGCAGCTTCGGGACAGGGCGGTTGGGCGAGCAGTACTTC.